The present T cell receptor (beta chain) was sequenced within a study of blood T cell repertoires in COVID-19. For the study at large: Sample material is recorded as cDNA or gDNA derived from T cells, B-cell-depleted T cells, or PBMCs.

Study processing details: Using reference gene primer amplification, nucleated cell counts were estimated. Here immunoSEQ multiplex PCR was the method, and the copy in TCRdb shows in-frame clones only, minus some. The V and J calls and clone size come from that table; D and trimming were worked out from the DNA. The table has a few hundred thousand clones, around nine tenths seen once. Germline loops: CDR1 SGDLS, CDR2 YYNGEE. The CDR3 is 17 residues long. V lost 0 bases, J lost 4 bases, and 11 bases stayed unmatched. This sequence was found in a man aged 55 to 70 who had recovered from COVID-19. J is TRBJ2-7 and V is TRBV9; the match to TRBD1 covers 9 bases. The material sequenced was peripheral blood. CDR3 protein: CASSVGGGQGVLYEQYF. CDR3 nucleotide sequence: TGTGCCAGCAGCGTAGGAGGGGGACAGGGAGTACTTTACGAGCAGTACTTC. Looking up the rest from reference TRBV9 and TRBJ2-7 gives the full variable domain: DSGVTQTPKHLITATGQRVTLRCSPRSGDLSVYWYQQSLDQGLQFLIQYYNGEERAKGNILERFSAQQFPDLHSELNLSSLELGDSALYFCASSVGGGQGVLYEQYFGPGTRLTVT.